Listed below are T cell receptor beta chains from one sample, sequenced in a study of blood T cell repertoires in COVID-19. Libraries were prepared by immunoSEQ multiplex PCR; TCRdb keeps only in-frame clonotypes and omits some of them. The table has around 130,000 clones, 75% to 90% seen once. Sequencing used peripheral blood. These receptors all come from a human donor in a cohort sampled during active COVID-19. Each CDR3 is given with its conserved first and last residue. Each record gives: clone size, J gene, D gene, V gene, CDR3 protein, CDR3 DNA. A D gene is named only where the DNA matches it firmly. Clone size is stated in some rows and not others, as once, few, many or a class when expanded.

clone_size: once; j_call: TRBJ1-1; d_call: -; v_call: TRBV28; cdr3_aa: CASSVTLGLPPQNTEAFF; cdr3_nt: TGTGCCAGCAGTGTCACCTTGGGACTTCCGCCCCAGAACACTGAAGCTTTCTTT
clone_size: -; j_call: TRBJ2-4; d_call: TRBD2; v_call: TRBV7-2; cdr3_aa: CASSPPGGTNIQYF; cdr3_nt: TGTGCCAGCAGCCCCCCGGGAGGGACAAACATTCAGTACTTC
clone_size: -; j_call: TRBJ2-7; d_call: TRBD1; v_call: TRBV4-2; cdr3_aa: CASSPVGQGLHEQYF; cdr3_nt: TGTGCCAGCAGCCCCGTCGGACAGGGGCTCCACGAGCAGTACTTC
clone_size: -; j_call: TRBJ2-4; d_call: -; v_call: TRBV5-6; cdr3_aa: CASSRRTLAKNIQYF; cdr3_nt: TGTGCCAGCAGCCGGAGGACGTTAGCCAAAAACATTCAGTACTTC
clone_size: -; j_call: TRBJ1-5; d_call: -; v_call: TRBV6-6; cdr3_aa: CASSYSGVGQPQHF; cdr3_nt: TGTGCCAGCAGTTACTCAGGGGTTGGACAGCCCCAGCATTTT
clone_size: -; j_call: TRBJ2-5; d_call: TRBD1; v_call: TRBV19; cdr3_aa: CASSTSWTGQETQYF; cdr3_nt: TGTGCCAGTAGCACTTCTTGGACAGGACAAGAGACCCAGTACTTC
clone_size: few; j_call: TRBJ2-3; d_call: -; v_call: TRBV9; cdr3_aa: CASSVLAESTDTQYF; cdr3_nt: TGTGCCAGCAGCGTGCTAGCAGAGAGCACAGATACGCAGTATTTT
clone_size: -; j_call: TRBJ2-2; d_call: TRBD2; v_call: TRBV5-4; cdr3_aa: CASSIGLAGAGGELFF; cdr3_nt: TGTGCCAGCAGCATCGGACTAGCGGGGGCGGGCGGGGAGCTGTTTTTT
clone_size: -; j_call: TRBJ2-2; d_call: -; v_call: TRBV4-3; cdr3_aa: CASSQDLGSNGDTGELFF; cdr3_nt: TGCGCCAGCAGCCAAGATCTGGGATCAAACGGGGACACCGGGGAGCTGTTTTTT
clone_size: few; j_call: TRBJ2-1; d_call: TRBD2; v_call: TRBV9; cdr3_aa: CASSPPGTSGSNEQFF; cdr3_nt: TGTGCCAGCAGCCCACCCGGGACTAGCGGTAGCAATGAGCAGTTCTTC